This TCR beta chain was documented in a study of T cells after yellow fever vaccination. UMIs were added to TCR cDNA along with a universal primer site when it was made by 5'RACE template switching. TCRdb called the 5' RACE reads again in MiXCR, with one record for every CDR3 protein. The sample records hundreds of thousands of distinct CDR3 sequences, around a sixth being singletons. This clonotype was counted many times. Trimming pared 2 bases from V and 2 bases from J, leaving 9 bases between. CDR1 is KGHSH, CDR2 LQKENI, per germline. This CDR3 contains 14 residues. This receptor was obtained from a young man who received the YFV17D yellow fever vaccine. The genes are TRBV18 and TRBJ2-5, with D uncertain. Sequencing was performed on PBMCs, taken before the yellow fever booster vaccination. The CDR3: CASSPGNRQETQYF. CDR3 sequence (DNA): TGTGCCAGCTCACCAGGGAATAGGCAAGAGACCCAGTACTTC.